The 7 T cell receptor beta chains in this list originate from one sample, sequenced in a study of radiotherapy plus CTLA-4 blockade in lung cancer. Sequencing used immunoSEQ multiplex PCR; TCRdb keeps in-frame clones, though not all of them. The profile covers 95,000 to 150,000 clones, with 80% to 90% appearing a single time and roughly 6.9% taken by the ten largest. Source: peripheral blood, taken from a patient treated with radiotherapy plus ipilimumab. The source is a human donor with non-small cell lung cancer that progressed on radiotherapy plus ipilimumab.

V usage is TRBV6-1 and J usage is TRBJ1-1; D may be TRBD1 (6 bases). The CDR3 totals 13 residues. Germline assignment: CDR1 MNHNS and CDR2 SASEGT. V was cut by 8 bases and J by 5 bases, with 15 bases left in between. CDR3 DNA sequence: TGTGCCAGCCAGGGGACACTGAGGACTGAAGCTTTCTTT. Its protein is CASQGTLRTEAFF.

J is TRBJ1-2 and V is TRBV5-1; possible D gene TRBD1, 5 bases. The CDR3 is 15 amino acids. Germline V CDR1 and CDR2: SGHRS, YFSETQ. The V end lost 1 base, the J end lost 4 bases, and 14 bases lay between the germline ends. CDR3: CASSLMGQSGYGYTF. The CDR3 DNA is TGCGCCAGCAGCTTGATGGGGCAGAGTGGCTATGGCTACACCTTC.

This sequence joins TRBV11-3 and TRBJ1-1, with D unclear. The CDR3 extends over 13 amino acids. The germline V gene encodes CDR1 SGHNT and CDR2 YENEEA. V dropped 6 bases and J dropped 9 bases, with 17 bases sitting between them. CDR3 sequence (DNA): TGTGCCAGCAGTGATAACCTGGAAGGAAAAGCTTTCTTT. Amino acid sequence: CASSDNLEGKAFF.

The rearrangement links TRBV27 to TRBJ2-3; D unresolved. The CDR3 runs 13 residues. Trimming removed 3 bases from V and 0 bases from J, with 4 bases in between. From germline, CDR1 is MNHEY and CDR2 SMNVEV (reference sequence). The CDR3 here is CASSFFSTDTQYF. CDR3 DNA: TGTGCCAGCAGTTTTTTTAGCACAGATACGCAGTATTTT.

The chain carries TRBV5-4 and TRBJ2-7; tentative D call: TRBD2 (6 bases). This CDR3 contains 14 residues. Germline lookup yields CDR1 SGHNT and CDR2 YYREEE (reference sequence). The V gene lost 1 base and the J gene lost 8 bases, with 16 bases spanning the gap. Here the CDR3 reads CASSLWGDSVQQYF. CDR3 nucleotides: TGTGCCAGCAGCTTGTGGGGGGACTCCGTCCAGCAGTACTTC.

The chain has TRBV6-6 and TRBJ2-7; D tentatively fits TRBD1 or TRBD2 (5 bases each). This CDR3 has 14 amino acids. Between the trimmed V and J ends, which lost 4 bases and 7 bases, there was a span of 17 bases. Germline CDR1 MNHNY, CDR2 SVGAGI (reference sequence). The CDR3 is CASSLGEPVGEQYF. CDR3 sequence (DNA): TGTGCCAGCAGTTTGGGGGAACCGGTGGGGGAGCAGTACTTC.

The chain carries TRBV19 and TRBJ2-7; D is ambiguous. Germline V lookup: CDR1 LNHDA, CDR2 SQIVND (reference sequence). With 3 bases removed from V and 1 base from J, the gap between germline ends came to 7 bases. This CDR3 is 13 amino acids long. The CDR3 here is CASSIDWSYEQYF. CDR3 DNA: TGTGCCAGTAGTATCGACTGGTCCTACGAGCAGTACTTC.